The 18 T cell receptor beta chains in this list originate from one sample, sequenced in a study of cytomegalovirus exposure and HLA in healthy donors. Assay: immunoSEQ multiplex PCR; the TCRdb copy retains only in-frame clones and omits some. The table includes about 63,000 clones, around 90% detected once. Sequencing was done on a sample of PBMCs. These receptors were collected from a woman under 30 in good health and CMV-seronegative.

The chain combines TRBV28 with TRBJ2-1, with TRBD2 identical over 9 bases. V lost 3 bases to trimming and J lost 6 bases; unmatched junction nucleotides: 12. The CDR3 extends over 17 amino acids. Looked up from germline, CDR1 is MDHEN and CDR2 is SYDVKM. The CDR3 region has the DNA TGTGCCAGCAGTTTCGGGGGTGGTCTAGCGGGACGCAATGAGCAGTTCTTC. This encodes CASSFGGGLAGRNEQFF.

This rearrangement joins TRBV7-6 to TRBJ2-1, with a weak D call TRBD1 (6 bases). This CDR3 has 13 residues. Trimming stripped 2 bases from V and 6 bases from J, with 8 bases between. Germline CDR1 reads SGHVS; CDR2 reads FNYEAQ. The CDR3: CASSLMGANEQFF. For the CDR3, the DNA is TGTGCCAGCAGCTTAATGGGGGCCAATGAGCAGTTCTTC.

CDR3 sequence: CASSPGASQETQYF. CDR3 sequence (DNA): TGTGCCAGCAGTCCAGGGGCCTCCCAAGAGACCCAGTACTTC. This chain links TRBV28 with TRBJ2-5, with D possibly TRBD1 on 6 matching bases. V was clipped by 5 bases and J by 1 base, with 11 bases between them. The CDR3 is 14 residues long. The germline gives CDR1 MDHEN, CDR2 SYDVKM.

The chain has TRBV7-2 and TRBJ1-2; D may be TRBD1 (6 bases). Trimming removed 5 bases at V and 2 bases at J, with 9 bases between. The CDR3 extends over 13 amino acids. Germline assignment: CDR1 SGHTA and CDR2 FQGNSA. In DNA, the CDR3 is TGTGCCAGCAGCACGGACAGCAACTATGGCTACACCTTC. Translating it yields CASSTDSNYGYTF. Filled out from reference TRBV7-2 and TRBJ1-2, the complete variable domain reads GAGVSQSPSNKVTEKGKDVELRCDPISGHTALYWYRQSLGQGLEFLIYFQGNSAPDKSGLPSDRFSAERTGGSVSTLTIQRTQQEDSAVYLCASSTDSNYGYTFGSGTRLTVV.

The chain couples TRBV27 to TRBJ2-2; D is uncertain. Looked up from germline, CDR1 is MNHEY and CDR2 is SMNVEV (reference sequence). Trimming cost V 11 bases and J 1 base, with 14 bases left between them. This CDR3 spans 14 amino acids. Written as DNA, the CDR3 is TGTGCCGGAAAGGCAGGATTGAACACCGGGGAGCTGTTTTTT. Protein: CAGKAGLNTGELFF.

V and J are TRBV9 and TRBJ1-1, with D possibly being TRBD1 (5 bases). Trimming cost V 0 bases and J 5 bases, with 11 bases left between them. This CDR3 has 14 residues. From germline, CDR1 is SGDLS and CDR2 YYNGEE. CDR3: CASSVGGGGTEAFF. The CDR3 DNA follows: TGTGCCAGCAGCGTAGGTGGGGGGGGGACTGAAGCTTTCTTT.

The V call is TRBV9, the J call TRBJ2-1, with 7 bases that match TRBD2. From germline, CDR1 is SGDLS and CDR2 YYNGEE. The CDR3 has 16 residues. V shed 0 bases and J 6 bases; nucleotides not matched to a gene: 9. This chain's CDR3 is CASSVDQGPGGNEQFF. The DNA for the CDR3 is TGTGCCAGCAGCGTAGATCAGGGCCCGGGAGGCAATGAGCAGTTCTTC.

This clone has more than one count but fewer than ten. The chain is built from TRBV28 and TRBJ2-2, with D possibly matching TRBD1 (6 bases). This CDR3 spans 14 amino acids. Between the trimmed V and J ends, which lost 6 bases and 5 bases, there was a span of 13 bases. In germline, CDR1 is MDHEN, CDR2 SYDVKM. In DNA form, the CDR3 reads TGTGCCAGCAGACGAGGGACAACGACCGGGGAGCTGTTTTTT. Amino acid sequence: CASRRGTTTGELFF.

The chain combines TRBV6-6 with TRBJ1-1; D is possibly TRBD1 (5 bases). CDR1 is MNHNY and CDR2 is SVGAGI in the germline V gene (reference sequence). V was clipped by 8 bases and J by 1 base, with 17 bases between them. The CDR3 has 15 amino acids. The CDR3, as DNA: TGTGCCAGCTGGGGGGAAGGGTTCGGGAACACTGAAGCTTTCTTT. The encoded protein is CASWGEGFGNTEAFF.

V and J are TRBV30 and TRBJ2-1, with TRBD2 matching over 11 bases. The germline gives CDR1 GTSNPN, CDR2 SVGIG (reference sequence). The CDR3 length is 18 residues. The J segment lost 0 bases and the V segment lost 8 bases, leaving 15 bases of the junction unmatched. CDR3 in DNA: TGTGCCGGGGATTCTAGCGGGGGGCCCCGGAGCTCCTACAATGAGCAGTTCTTC. It yields the protein CAGDSSGGPRSSYNEQFF.

This clone was seen once. This rearrangement joins TRBV5-5 to TRBJ1-1; 7 positions agree with TRBD1. J gave up 1 base and V 2 bases, and 2 bases lay outside the gene matches. From germline, CDR1 is SGHKS and CDR2 YYEKEE (reference sequence). CDR3 length equals 14 residues. CDR3 in amino acids: CASSLQGTNTEAFF. The DNA for the CDR3 is TGTGCCAGCAGCTTACAGGGGACGAACACTGAAGCTTTCTTT.

This chain uses TRBV7-9 with TRBJ2-7, with D uncertain. Germline V gives CDR1 SEHNR, CDR2 FQNEAQ (reference sequence). V was cut by 1 base and J by 3 bases, with 7 bases left in between. This CDR3 is built from 13 residues. The DNA for the CDR3 is TGTGCCAGCAGCTTAGGGCAGTACTACGAGCAGTACTTC. It yields the protein CASSLGQYYEQYF.

The chain employs TRBV27 and TRBJ2-7; D remains ambiguous. V lost 0 bases to trimming and J lost 3 bases, with 6 bases between them. The CDR3 totals 13 residues. Germline values: CDR1 MNHEY, CDR2 SMNVEV (reference sequence). The CDR3 loop is CASSLSGVYEQYF. The DNA for the CDR3 is TGTGCCAGCAGTTTATCAGGAGTCTACGAGCAGTACTTC.

This chain joins TRBV11-2 and TRBJ1-1; D is unclear. CDR1 and CDR2 (germline): SGHAT, FQNNGV. Trimming stripped 1 base from V and 7 bases from J, with 7 bases between. This CDR3 has 12 amino acids. CDR3 sequence: CASSLAPGEAFF. CDR3 DNA: TGTGCCAGCAGCTTAGCTCCGGGTGAAGCTTTCTTT.

V is TRBV25-1 and J is TRBJ2-1; D gene ambiguous. Trimming left V 0 bases short and J 9 bases short, with 6 bases between. This CDR3 comprises 12 residues. The germline V gene encodes CDR1 MGHDK and CDR2 SYGVNS. Here the CDR3 DNA reads TGTGCCAGCAGTGAATACCTAGGTGAGCAGTTCTTC. It codes for CASSEYLGEQFF. The full variable domain, rest sourced from reference TRBV25-1 and TRBJ2-1, is EADIYQTPRYLVIGTGKKITLECSQTMGHDKMYWYQQDPGMELHLIHYSYGVNSTEKGDLSSESTVSRIRTEHFPLTLESARPSHTSQYLCASSEYLGEQFFGPGTRLTVL.

The genes are TRBV10-3 and TRBJ2-7; TRBD1 aligns across 10 bases. Germline CDR1 and CDR2: ENHRY and SYGVKD. J gave up 7 bases and V 6 bases, and 6 bases lay outside the gene matches. The CDR3 has 13 residues. The CDR3 DNA sequence: TGTGCCATCAGGCGACAGGGGGCGGGGGAGCAGTACTTC. The encoded protein is CAIRRQGAGEQYF.

This clone was detected only a few times. The identical CDR3 is also encoded by other nucleotide sequences in the sample. J is TRBJ2-7 and V is TRBV11-2; 9 bases are shared with TRBD2. Germline V gene lookup returns CDR1 SGHAT and CDR2 FQNNGV. The V gene end was trimmed by 4 bases and the J gene end by 3 bases; junction bases not matched to a gene: 10. The CDR3 consists of 16 residues. The CDR3 loop reads CASSSGGRGGVYEQYF. The CDR3 DNA follows: TGTGCCAGCAGCTCCGGGGGTCGCGGGGGGGTCTACGAGCAGTACTTC.

The CDR3 reads CASSFTGGLEQYF. The CDR3 DNA follows: TGTGCCAGCAGCTTCACAGGGGGCTTAGAGCAGTACTTC. This sequence joins TRBV5-4 and TRBJ2-7, with 9 bases lining up with TRBD1. J gave up 7 bases and V 2 bases, and 4 bases lay outside the gene matches. Germline V gene sequence: CDR1 SGHNT, CDR2 YYREEE (reference sequence). The CDR3 totals 13 residues.